This T cell receptor (beta chain) appears in the sequencing data of a study of radiation and T cells in renal cell carcinoma. This clone has only one observation. The antigen is not known. The time point: blood 2 weeks post-SBRT. As for treatment: 15 Gy SBRT to primary tumor, nephrectomy 4 weeks later. Serial blood draws occurred at baseline and 2 and 4 weeks post-SBRT. This renal cell carcinoma was of the clear cell type. General observations from the study: Without pretreatment biopsies, baseline tumor clonotype presence was undetermined.

There are 14 residues in the CDR3. Trimming took 4 bases from V and 5 from J, leaving 12 bases between them. Germline assignment: CDR1 SGHRS and CDR2 YFSETQ. The assay was immunoSEQ multiplex PCR, and TCRdb's table has in-frame clones only and misses some. The profile shows about 47,000 clones, roughly 78% of them singletons. This sequence originates from a woman between 65 and 79 years old with renal cell carcinoma. Sequenced here: blood, sampled from a patient whose treatment included radiotherapy and nephrectomy. J is TRBJ1-4 and V is TRBV5-1, with D unresolved. The CDR3 is CASSVASSNEKLFF. Here the CDR3 DNA reads TGCGCCAGCAGCGTGGCATCTAGCAATGAAAAACTGTTTTTT.